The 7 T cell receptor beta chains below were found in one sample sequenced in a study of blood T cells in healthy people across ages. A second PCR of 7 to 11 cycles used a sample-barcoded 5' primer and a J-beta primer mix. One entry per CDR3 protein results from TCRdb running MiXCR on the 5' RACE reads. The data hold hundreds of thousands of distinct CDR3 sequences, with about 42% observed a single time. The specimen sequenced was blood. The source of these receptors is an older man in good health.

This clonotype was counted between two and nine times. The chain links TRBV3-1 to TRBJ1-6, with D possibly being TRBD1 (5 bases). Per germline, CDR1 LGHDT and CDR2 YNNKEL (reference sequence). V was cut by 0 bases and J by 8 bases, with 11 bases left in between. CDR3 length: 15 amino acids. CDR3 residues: CASSQDRGEDSPLHF. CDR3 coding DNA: TGTGCCAGCAGCCAAGATCGGGGCGAGGATTCACCCCTCCACTTT. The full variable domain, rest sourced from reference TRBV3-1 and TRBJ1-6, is DTAVSQTPKYLVTQMGNDKSIKCEQNLGHDTMYWYKQDSKKFLKIMFSYNNKELIINETVPNRFSPKSPDKAHLNLHINSLELGDSAVYFCASSQDRGEDSPLHFGNGTRLTVT.

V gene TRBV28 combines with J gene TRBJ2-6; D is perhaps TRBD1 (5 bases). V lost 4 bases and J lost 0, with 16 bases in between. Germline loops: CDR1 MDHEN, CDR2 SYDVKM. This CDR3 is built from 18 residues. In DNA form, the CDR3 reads TGTGCCAGCAGTTCCGCCGGCAGGGCAATCTCTGGGGCCAACGTCCTGACTTTC. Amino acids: CASSSAGRAISGANVLTF.

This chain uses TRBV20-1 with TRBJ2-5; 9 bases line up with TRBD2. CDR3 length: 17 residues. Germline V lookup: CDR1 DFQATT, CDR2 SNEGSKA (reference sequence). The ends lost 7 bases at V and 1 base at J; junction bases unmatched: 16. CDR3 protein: CSVIPLNGGRAQETQYF. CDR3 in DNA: TGCAGTGTGATTCCCCTTAATGGCGGGAGGGCCCAAGAGACCCAGTACTTC.

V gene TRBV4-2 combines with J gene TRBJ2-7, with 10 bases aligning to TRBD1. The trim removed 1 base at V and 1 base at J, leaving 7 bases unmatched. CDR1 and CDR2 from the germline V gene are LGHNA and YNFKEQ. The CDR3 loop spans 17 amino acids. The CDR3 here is CASSQGGRDRGSYEQYF. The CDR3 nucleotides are TGTGCCAGCAGCCAAGGGGGCCGGGACAGGGGTTCCTACGAGCAGTACTTC.

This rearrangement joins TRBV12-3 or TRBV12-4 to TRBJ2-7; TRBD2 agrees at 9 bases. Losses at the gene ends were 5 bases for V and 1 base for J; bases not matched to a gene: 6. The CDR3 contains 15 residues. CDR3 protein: CASSQSGRSSYEQYF. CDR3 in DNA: TGTGCCAGCAGTCAAAGCGGGAGGTCGTCCTACGAGCAGTACTTC.

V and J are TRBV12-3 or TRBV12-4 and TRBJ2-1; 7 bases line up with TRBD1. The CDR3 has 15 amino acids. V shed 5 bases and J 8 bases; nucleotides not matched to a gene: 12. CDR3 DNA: TGTGCCAGCAGTAGAGGGGGCGCATCTCGCGATGAGCAGTTCTTC. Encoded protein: CASSRGGASRDEQFF.

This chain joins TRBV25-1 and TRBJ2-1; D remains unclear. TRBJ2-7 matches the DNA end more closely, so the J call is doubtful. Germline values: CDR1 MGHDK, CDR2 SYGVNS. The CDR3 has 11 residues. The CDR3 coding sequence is TGTGCCAGCGCAAGGAACAATGAGCAGTACTTC. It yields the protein CASARNNEQYF.